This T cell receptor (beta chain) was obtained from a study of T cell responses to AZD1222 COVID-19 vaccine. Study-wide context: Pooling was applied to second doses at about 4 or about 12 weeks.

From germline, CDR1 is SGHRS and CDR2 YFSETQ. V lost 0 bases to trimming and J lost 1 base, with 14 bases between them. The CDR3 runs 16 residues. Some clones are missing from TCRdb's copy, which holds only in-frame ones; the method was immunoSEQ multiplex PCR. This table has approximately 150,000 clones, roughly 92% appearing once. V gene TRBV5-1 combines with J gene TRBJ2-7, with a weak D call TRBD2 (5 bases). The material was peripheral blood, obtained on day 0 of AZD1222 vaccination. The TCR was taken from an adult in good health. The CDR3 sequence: CASSLGNPGRSYEQYF. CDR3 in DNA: TGCGCCAGCAGCTTGGGGAATCCGGGAAGGTCCTACGAGCAGTACTTC.